What follows are 14 T cell receptor beta chains derived from one specimen sequenced in a study of cytomegalovirus exposure and HLA in healthy donors. The PCR made use of 60 Vbeta and 13 Jbeta primers. Sequenced by immunoSEQ multiplex PCR; TCRdb stores in-frame clones only, minus some. The sample totals about 160,000 clones. Sequencing input: PBMCs. The receptors stem from a woman in her sixties or seventies in good health and CMV-seronegative.

The chain combines TRBV5-1 with TRBJ1-5; 10 positions match TRBD1. CDR1 SGHRS and CDR2 YFSETQ come from the germline V gene. This CDR3 region has 15 residues. With 4 bases clipped from V and 5 bases from J, the junction kept 6 bases outside the gene matches. The CDR3 DNA reads as TGCGCCAGCAGCCTCGGGGGACAGGGGCATCAGCCCCAGCATTTT. This sequence encodes CASSLGGQGHQPQHF.

The J gene is TRBJ2-7, the V gene TRBV2, with unresolved D. The V end lost 8 bases, the J end lost 5 bases, and 10 bases lay between the germline ends. This CDR3 is built from 11 residues. Germline CDR1 is SNHLY and CDR2 is FYNNEI. DNA of the CDR3: TGTGCCAGCGCCTATTCCGACGAGCAGTACTTC. It encodes CASAYSDEQYF.

The chain recombines TRBV6-5 with TRBJ1-2; perhaps TRBD1 as D (6 bases). Trimming left V 0 bases short and J 8 bases short, with 13 bases between. In germline, CDR1 is MNHEY, CDR2 SVGAGI. The CDR3 has 14 residues. DNA for the CDR3: TGTGCCAGCAGTTACTCGTATCCAGGGGACGGCTACACCTTC. This translates into CASSYSYPGDGYTF.

The J gene is TRBJ2-5, the V gene TRBV18; D remains ambiguous. The CDR3 has 14 amino acids. Trimming took off 0 bases at V and 10 bases at J, with 15 bases between the two ends. Germline V gene sequence: CDR1 KGHSH, CDR2 LQKENI. CDR3 in DNA: TGTGCCAGCTCACCACCGGTGAACGCCGAGGTCCAGTACTTC. Protein: CASSPPVNAEVQYF.

For this clone: Other DNA sequences in the sample encode the same CDR3. This chain uses TRBV2 with TRBJ2-7, with a tentative D call TRBD2 (5 bases). Trimming removed 2 bases at V and 4 bases at J, with 6 bases between. In germline, CDR1 is SNHLY, CDR2 FYNNEI. The length of the CDR3 is 12 residues. CDR3 sequence: CASSERGYEQYF. CDR3 DNA: TGTGCCAGCAGTGAAAGAGGGTACGAGCAGTACTTC.

J is TRBJ2-5 and V is TRBV5-1, with 8 bases identical to TRBD2. V shed 4 bases and J 4 bases; nucleotides not matched to a gene: 12. The CDR3 sequence is 16 residues long. From germline, CDR1 is SGHRS and CDR2 YFSETQ. CDR3 sequence: CASSASGGAFRETQYF. CDR3 DNA: TGCGCCAGCAGCGCCTCCGGGGGGGCCTTTCGAGAGACCCAGTACTTC. Full variable domain (outside the CDR3, taken from reference TRBV5-1 and TRBJ2-5): KAGVTQTPRYLIKTRGQQVTLSCSPISGHRSVSWYQQTPGQGLQFLFEYFSETQRNKGNFPGRFSGRQFSNSRSEMNVSTLELGDSALYLCASSASGGAFRETQYFGPGTRLLVL.

The chain recombines TRBV14 with TRBJ1-6; D not certain. With 4 bases removed from V and 1 base from J, the gap between germline ends came to 17 bases. The CDR3 length is 18 residues. Germline V gene sequence: CDR1 SGHDN, CDR2 FVKESK. This CDR3 is CASSLLVSVGSYNSPLHF. The DNA for the CDR3 is TGTGCCAGCAGCCTACTAGTCTCGGTTGGGTCCTATAATTCACCCCTCCACTTT.

The genes are TRBV14 and TRBJ1-2; 8 bases align to TRBD1. Trimming cost V 5 bases and J 4 bases; bases outside gene matches: 3. The CDR3 extends over 13 amino acids. CDR1 is SGHDN, CDR2 FVKESK, per germline. The CDR3 region is CASSVQGAYGYTF. The CDR3 DNA reads as TGTGCCAGCAGCGTCCAGGGGGCCTATGGCTACACCTTC.

The chain carries TRBV7-3 and TRBJ2-3; weak D call: TRBD1 (6 bases). CDR1 is SGHTA and CDR2 is FQGTGA in the germline V gene. The CDR3 is made up of 15 amino acids. The V and J ends lost 6 bases and 4 bases respectively, with 17 bases between them. CDR3 in amino acids: CASSKGQGSADTQYF. The CDR3 nucleotides are TGTGCCAGCAGTAAGGGGCAGGGGAGCGCAGATACGCAGTATTTT. The variable domain in full, completed from reference TRBV7-3 and TRBJ2-3, reads GAGVSQTPSNKVTEKGKYVELRCDPISGHTALYWYRQSLGQGPEFLIYFQGTGAADDSGLPNDRFFAVRPEGSVSTLKIQRTERGDSAVYLCASSKGQGSADTQYFGPGTRLTVL.

The V and J genes are TRBV18 and TRBJ1-1, with D uncertain. Germline V gives CDR1 KGHSH, CDR2 LQKENI. With 1 base removed from V and 1 base from J, the gap between germline ends came to 4 bases. The CDR3 extends over 13 amino acids. CDR3 sequence reads: CASSPRQNTEAFF. CDR3 DNA sequence: TGTGCCAGCTCACCACGGCAGAACACTGAAGCTTTCTTT.

V usage is TRBV2 and J usage is TRBJ2-7; a possible D gene is TRBD2 (6 bases). The V end was cut by 1 base, the J end by 7 bases, with 14 bases between. The germline V gene encodes CDR1 SNHLY and CDR2 FYNNEI. This CDR3 contains 14 residues. The CDR3 is CASSEVGGSWEQYF. In nucleotides, the CDR3 is TGTGCCAGCAGTGAAGTCGGGGGATCCTGGGAGCAGTACTTC.

This chain links TRBV7-3 with TRBJ2-7; TRBD2 matches at 8 bases. Germline CDR1 and CDR2: SGHTA and FQGTGA. The CDR3 sequence is 14 residues long. V lost 2 bases, J lost 3 bases, and 3 bases stayed unmatched. The CDR3 DNA reads TGTGCCAGCAGCTTACGGGGGGGAAGCTACGAGCAGTACTTC. It yields the protein CASSLRGGSYEQYF.

This rearrangement joins TRBV6-4 to TRBJ1-1, with D hard to call. Germline CDR1 is MRHNA and CDR2 is SNTAGT. The length of the CDR3 is 13 residues. Deletions cut 10 bases from V and 3 bases from J, with 15 bases between. CDR3 sequence (DNA): TGTGCCACCTCAGTCGACCGGGACACTGAAGCTTTCTTT. Translated, it gives CATSVDRDTEAFF.

V is TRBV6-1 and J is TRBJ1-6, with D perhaps TRBD1 (6 bases). V was cut by 6 bases and J by 7 bases, with 10 bases left in between. The germline gives CDR1 MNHNS, CDR2 SASEGT. This CDR3 has 13 residues. DNA of the CDR3: TGTGCCAGCAGAACCACAGGGAATTCACCCCTCCACTTT. Protein sequence: CASRTTGNSPLHF.